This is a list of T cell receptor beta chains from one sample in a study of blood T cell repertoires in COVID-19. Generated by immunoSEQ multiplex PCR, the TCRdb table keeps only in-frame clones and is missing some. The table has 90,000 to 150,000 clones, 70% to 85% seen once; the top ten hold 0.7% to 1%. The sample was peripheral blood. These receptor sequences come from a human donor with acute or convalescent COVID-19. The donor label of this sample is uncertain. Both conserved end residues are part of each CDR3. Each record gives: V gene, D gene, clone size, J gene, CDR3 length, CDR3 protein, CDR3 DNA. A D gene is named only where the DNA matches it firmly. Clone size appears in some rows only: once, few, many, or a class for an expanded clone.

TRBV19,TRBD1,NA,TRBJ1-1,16,CASSIDPQGRNTEAFF,TGTGCCAGTAGTATAGATCCACAGGGGAGGAACACTGAAGCTTTCTTT
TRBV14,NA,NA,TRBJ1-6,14,CASSQVNRNSPLHF,TGTGCCAGCAGCCAAGTAAACAGGAATTCACCCCTCCACTTT
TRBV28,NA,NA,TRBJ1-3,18,CASSPPTYRSTSGNTIYF,TGTGCCAGCAGTCCACCCACCTATCGAAGCACCTCTGGAAACACCATATATTTT
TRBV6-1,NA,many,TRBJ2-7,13,CASSENLSYEQYF,TGTGCCAGCAGTGAAAATCTGTCCTACGAGCAGTACTTC
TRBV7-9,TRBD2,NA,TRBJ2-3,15,CASSLGTSGTDTQYF,TGTGCCAGCAGCTTAGGGACTAGCGGCACAGATACGCAGTATTTT
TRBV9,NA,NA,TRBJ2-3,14,CASSPGQLSDTQYF,TGTGCCAGTTCTCCGGGACAACTGTCGGATACGCAGTATTTT
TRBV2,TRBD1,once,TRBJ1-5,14,CASSLTGNKQPQHF,TGTGCCAGCAGCTTGACAGGGAATAAACAGCCCCAGCATTTT
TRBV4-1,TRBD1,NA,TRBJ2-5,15,CASSQPGTGEETQYF,TGCGCCAGCAGCCAACCCGGGACAGGGGAAGAGACCCAGTACTTC
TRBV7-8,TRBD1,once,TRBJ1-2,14,CASSQDRGRDGYTF,TGTGCCAGCAGCCAAGACAGGGGGAGGGATGGCTACACCTTC
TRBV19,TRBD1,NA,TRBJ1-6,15,CASTAWTGGSSPLHF,TGTGCCAGTACCGCTTGGACAGGGGGAAGTTCACCCCTCCACTTT
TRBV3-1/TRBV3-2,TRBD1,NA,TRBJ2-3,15,CASSIPGQLTDTQYF,TGTGCCAGCAGCATACCGGGACAGCTCACAGATACGCAGTATTTT
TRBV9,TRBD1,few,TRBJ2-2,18,CASSSQGGQGFNTGELFF,TGTGCCAGCAGCTCCCAGGGGGGACAGGGATTCAACACCGGGGAGCTGTTTTTT
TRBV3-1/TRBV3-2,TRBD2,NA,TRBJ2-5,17,CASSRDLAGGFGETQYF,TGTGCCAGCAGCCGAGACCTAGCGGGGGGGTTTGGAGAGACCCAGTACTTC
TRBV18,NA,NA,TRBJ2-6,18,CASSPGTGAPSGANVLTF,TGTGCCAGCTCACCAGGAACAGGCGCACCCTCTGGGGCCAACGTCCTGACTTTC
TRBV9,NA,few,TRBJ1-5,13,CASSVGGGQPQHF,TGTGCCAGCAGCGTAGGGGGGGGTCAGCCCCAGCATTTT
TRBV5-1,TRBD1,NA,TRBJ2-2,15,CASSLKAGGSGELFF,TGCGCCAGCAGCTTGAAGGCAGGGGGCTCCGGGGAGCTGTTTTTT
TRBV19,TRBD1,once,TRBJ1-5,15,CASSILTGGNQPQHF,TGTGCCAGTAGCATACTGACAGGGGGCAATCAGCCCCAGCATTTT
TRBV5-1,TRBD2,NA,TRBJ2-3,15,CASTLLAGGPDTQYF,TGCGCCAGCACCCTACTAGCGGGGGGGCCAGATACGCAGTATTTT
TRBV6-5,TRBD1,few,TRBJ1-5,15,CASRQIQGADQPQHF,TGTGCCAGCAGGCAGATACAGGGGGCCGATCAGCCCCAGCATTTT
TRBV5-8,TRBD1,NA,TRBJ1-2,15,CASSSRGQGLYGYTF,TGTGCCAGCAGCTCGCGGGGACAGGGCCTCTATGGCTACACCTTC
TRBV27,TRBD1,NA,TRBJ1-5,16,CASSPETGQSNQPQHF,TGTGCCAGCAGTCCCGAGACGGGACAGAGCAATCAGCCCCAGCATTTT
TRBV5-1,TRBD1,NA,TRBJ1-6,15,CASSLDGQGTAPLHF,TGCGCCAGCAGCTTGGATGGACAGGGGACAGCACCCCTCCACTTT
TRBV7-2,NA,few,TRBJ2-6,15,CASSSSGSGANVLTF,TGTGCCAGCAGCTCCTCGGGCTCTGGGGCCAACGTCCTGACTTTC
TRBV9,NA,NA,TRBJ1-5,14,CASSVGLGGQPQHF,TGTGCCAGCAGCGTAGGGTTAGGGGGACAGCCCCAGCATTTT
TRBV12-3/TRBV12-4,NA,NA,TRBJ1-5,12,CASSTRDQPQHF,TGTGCCAGCAGTACCCGGGATCAGCCCCAGCATTTT
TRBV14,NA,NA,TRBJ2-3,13,CASSHYSAGTQYF,TGTGCCAGCAGCCATTACTCCGCGGGTACGCAGTATTTT
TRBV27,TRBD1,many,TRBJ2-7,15,CASSKTGGEGYEQYF,TGTGCCAGCTCAAAGACAGGGGGCGAAGGGTACGAGCAGTACTTC
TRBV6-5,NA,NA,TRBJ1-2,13,CASQPGTNYGYTF,TGTGCCAGCCAACCCGGGACAAACTATGGCTACACCTTC
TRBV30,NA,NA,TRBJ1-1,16,CAWSTTWGLEDTEAFF,TGTGCCTGGAGCACGACTTGGGGGCTTGAGGACACTGAAGCTTTCTTT
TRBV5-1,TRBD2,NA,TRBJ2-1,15,CASRESGGAYNEQFF,TGCGCCAGCAGGGAGAGCGGGGGGGCCTACAATGAGCAGTTCTTC
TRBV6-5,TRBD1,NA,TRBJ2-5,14,CASRWDRGRETQYF,TGTGCCAGCAGATGGGACAGGGGGCGAGAGACCCAGTACTTC
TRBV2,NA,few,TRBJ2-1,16,CASSARRQASYNEQFF,TGTGCCAGCAGCGCCCGAAGGCAGGCCTCCTACAATGAGCAGTTCTTC
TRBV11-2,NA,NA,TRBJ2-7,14,CASSLEGRGDEQYF,TGTGCCAGCAGCTTAGAGGGCAGGGGGGACGAGCAGTACTTC
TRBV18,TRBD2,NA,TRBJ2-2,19,CASSPRVSSGGPDTGELFF,TGTGCCAGCTCACCCCGAGTGTCAAGCGGGGGGCCCGACACCGGGGAGCTGTTTTTT
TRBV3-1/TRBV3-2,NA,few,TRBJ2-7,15,CASSQDVRVVSEQYF,TGTGCCAGCAGCCAAGATGTCAGGGTAGTTTCCGAGCAGTACTTC
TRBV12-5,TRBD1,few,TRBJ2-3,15,CASGLGTGKTDTQYF,TGTGCTAGTGGTTTAGGGACAGGGAAAACAGATACGCAGTATTTT
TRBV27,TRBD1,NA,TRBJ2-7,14,CASSPGTGGYEQYF,TGTGCCAGCAGTCCTGGGACAGGGGGCTACGAGCAGTACTTC
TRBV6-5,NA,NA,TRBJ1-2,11,CASSTGQSYTF,TGTGCCAGCAGTACAGGGCAGAGCTACACCTTC
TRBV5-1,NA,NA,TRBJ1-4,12,CASRTLDEKLFF,TGCGCCAGCCGAACACTAGATGAAAAACTGTTTTTT
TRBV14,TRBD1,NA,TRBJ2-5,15,CASSQVGTVQETQYF,TGTGCCAGCAGCCAAGTGGGGACAGTCCAAGAGACCCAGTACTTC
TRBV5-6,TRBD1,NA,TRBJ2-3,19,CASSFYGTALSFSTDTQYF,TGTGCCAGCAGCTTTTACGGGACAGCCCTCTCTTTTAGCACAGATACGCAGTATTTT
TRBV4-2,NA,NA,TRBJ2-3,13,CASSQDTSDTQYF,TGTGCCAGCAGCCAAGACACATCAGATACGCAGTATTTT
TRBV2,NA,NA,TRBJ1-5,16,CASRRGGTNSNQPQHF,TGTGCCAGCAGAAGGGGGGGAACTAACAGCAATCAGCCCCAGCATTTT
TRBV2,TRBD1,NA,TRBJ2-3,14,CASGQGARTDTQYF,TGTGCCAGCGGACAGGGGGCCCGTACAGATACGCAGTATTTT
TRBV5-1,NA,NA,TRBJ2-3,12,CASRERTDTQYF,TGCGCCAGCAGGGAGCGCACAGATACGCAGTATTTT
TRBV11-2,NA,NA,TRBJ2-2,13,CASSLAGTGELFF,TGTGCCAGCAGCTTAGCCGGCACCGGGGAGCTGTTTTTT
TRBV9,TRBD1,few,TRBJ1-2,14,CASSATGESMGYTF,TGTGCCAGCAGCGCAACAGGGGAATCTATGGGCTACACCTTC
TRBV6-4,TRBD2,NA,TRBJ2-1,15,CASSDGTSGGNEQFF,TGTGCCAGCAGTGACGGGACTAGCGGGGGCAATGAGCAGTTCTTC
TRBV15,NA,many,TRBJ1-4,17,CATSRDGGAGDGEKLFF,TGTGCCACCAGCAGAGATGGGGGAGCAGGGGACGGTGAAAAACTGTTTTTT
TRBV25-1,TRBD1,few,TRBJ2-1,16,CASSDPGQGIRDEQFF,TGTGCCAGCAGTGATCCAGGACAGGGGATTAGGGATGAGCAGTTCTTC
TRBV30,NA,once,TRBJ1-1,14,CAWSVVFRDRKAFF,TGTGCCTGGAGTGTCGTGTTTCGGGATCGGAAAGCTTTCTTT
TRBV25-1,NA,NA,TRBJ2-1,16,CASSPLSGSPYNEQFF,TGTGCCAGCAGTCCCCTTTCGGGGTCTCCCTACAATGAGCAGTTCTTC
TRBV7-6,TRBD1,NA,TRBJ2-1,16,CASSSPDRIPYNEQFF,TGTGCCAGCAGCTCCCCGGACAGGATTCCCTACAATGAGCAGTTCTTC
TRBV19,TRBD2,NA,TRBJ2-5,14,CASSPTGGEETQYF,TGTGCCAGTAGTCCCACGGGGGGTGAAGAGACCCAGTACTTC
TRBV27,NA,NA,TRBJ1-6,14,CASSLGQYNSPLHF,TGTGCCAGCAGTTTAGGACAATATAATTCACCCCTCCACTTT
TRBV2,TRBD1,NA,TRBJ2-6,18,CASRAPGQGAVGANVLTF,TGTGCCAGCAGAGCACCGGGACAGGGGGCTGTTGGGGCCAACGTCCTGACTTTC
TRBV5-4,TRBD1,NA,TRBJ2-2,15,CASRPDRVWTGELFF,TGTGCCAGCAGACCCGACAGGGTTTGGACCGGGGAGCTGTTTTTT
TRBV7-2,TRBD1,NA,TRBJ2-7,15,CASSSPTGGRPEQYF,TGTGCCAGCAGCTCGCCGACAGGGGGGCGTCCCGAGCAGTACTTC
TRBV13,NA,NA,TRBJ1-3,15,CASSSPHISGNTIYF,TGTGCCAGCAGCTCACCACATATCTCTGGAAACACCATATATTTT